This is a list of T cell receptor beta chains from one sample in a study of blood T cell repertoires in COVID-19. Sequencing was performed with immunoSEQ multiplex PCR; in TCRdb, only in-frame clones are kept and a portion is missing. There are a few hundred thousand clones in the sample; more than 75% occur only once, and over 9.5% lies in the top ten. The material sequenced was PBMCs or T cells enriched from blood (not recorded which). The receptors were gathered from a woman aged 18-30 years who had recovered from COVID-19. Each CDR3 is given with its conserved first and last residue. Fields, in order: V gene, J gene, clone size, D gene, CDR3 DNA, CDR3 protein. The D gene is left open where the match is weak. Only some rows state a clone size, as once, few, many or a class for expanded clones.

v_gene: TRBV30; j_gene: TRBJ1-4; abundance: .; d_gene: .; CDR3nt: TGTGCCTGGAGTGAAAAGGGAGGTGCAAAACTGTTTTTT; CDR3aa: CAWSEKGGAKLFF
v_gene: TRBV7-6; j_gene: TRBJ2-7; abundance: few; d_gene: TRBD1; CDR3nt: TGTGCCAGCAGCTTCGGACAGGGGGTCTCCTACGAGCAGTACTTC; CDR3aa: CASSFGQGVSYEQYF
v_gene: TRBV18; j_gene: TRBJ2-4; abundance: .; d_gene: TRBD1; CDR3nt: TGTGCCAGCTCCCCCGGGACAGCCGAAAACATTCAGTACTTC; CDR3aa: CASSPGTAENIQYF
v_gene: TRBV4-1; j_gene: TRBJ1-5; abundance: .; d_gene: .; CDR3nt: TGCGCCAGCAGCCCCACAGGGATATATCAGCCCCAGCATTTT; CDR3aa: CASSPTGIYQPQHF
v_gene: TRBV3-1/TRBV3-2; j_gene: TRBJ2-1; abundance: .; d_gene: .; CDR3nt: TGTGCCAGCAGCCTTAGCGGTTTCAACAATGAGCAGTTCTTC; CDR3aa: CASSLSGFNNEQFF
v_gene: TRBV18; j_gene: TRBJ1-5; abundance: few; d_gene: .; CDR3nt: TGTGCCAGCTCACCCCGGCAGGGTAATCAGCCCCAGCATTTT; CDR3aa: CASSPRQGNQPQHF
v_gene: TRBV28; j_gene: TRBJ1-2; abundance: .; d_gene: TRBD1; CDR3nt: TGTGCCAGCAGTCACCGGGACAGGCCTAACTATGGCTACACCTTC; CDR3aa: CASSHRDRPNYGYTF
v_gene: TRBV3-1/TRBV3-2; j_gene: TRBJ1-6; abundance: .; d_gene: .; CDR3nt: TGTGCCAGCAGCCCCAGGACAGCTCCTTCACCCCTCCACTTT; CDR3aa: CASSPRTAPSPLHF
v_gene: TRBV3-1/TRBV3-2; j_gene: TRBJ2-7; abundance: .; d_gene: TRBD2; CDR3nt: TGTGCCAGCAGCAAAGCTAGCGGGGGTCCCTACGAGCAGTACTTC; CDR3aa: CASSKASGGPYEQYF
v_gene: TRBV6-5; j_gene: TRBJ1-1; abundance: .; d_gene: .; CDR3nt: TGTGCCAGCTCGGGTGGGGGAGGTGACACTGAAGCTTTCTTT; CDR3aa: CASSGGGGDTEAFF
v_gene: TRBV4-1; j_gene: TRBJ2-7; abundance: .; d_gene: TRBD2; CDR3nt: TGCGCCAGCAGGAACCAGCGGGGGGGCTTGTACTTC; CDR3aa: CASRNQRGGLYF
v_gene: TRBV5-1; j_gene: TRBJ2-2; abundance: few; d_gene: TRBD1; CDR3nt: TGCGCCAGCAGCGTATCAGGGGGCACCGGGGAGCTGTTTTTT; CDR3aa: CASSVSGGTGELFF
v_gene: TRBV18; j_gene: TRBJ2-5; abundance: few; d_gene: .; CDR3nt: TGTGCCAGCTCACCACCGCGGCGGGATAGGAACCAAGAGACCCAGTACTTC; CDR3aa: CASSPPRRDRNQETQYF
v_gene: TRBV19; j_gene: TRBJ2-1; abundance: .; d_gene: .; CDR3nt: TGTGCCAGTAGTATAGGTAGCCGGGTGGGCAATGAGCAGTTCTTC; CDR3aa: CASSIGSRVGNEQFF
v_gene: TRBV11-2; j_gene: TRBJ2-3; abundance: .; d_gene: .; CDR3nt: TGTGCCAGCAGCTCAGGGAATACTGGCACAGATACGCAGTATTTT; CDR3aa: CASSSGNTGTDTQYF
v_gene: TRBV5-1; j_gene: TRBJ1-1; abundance: .; d_gene: TRBD1; CDR3nt: TGCGCCAGCAGCAAGGACAGGGGGACCACTGAAGCTTTCTTT; CDR3aa: CASSKDRGTTEAFF
v_gene: TRBV5-5; j_gene: TRBJ2-5; abundance: .; d_gene: TRBD1; CDR3nt: TGTGCCAGCAGCTTACAGGGGGAATGGGAGACCCAGTACTTC; CDR3aa: CASSLQGEWETQYF
v_gene: TRBV5-1; j_gene: TRBJ2-7; abundance: few; d_gene: TRBD1; CDR3nt: TGCGCCAGCAGCCTAGGACAGGGGGGTAACGAGCAGTACTTC; CDR3aa: CASSLGQGGNEQYF
v_gene: TRBV6-2/TRBV6-3; j_gene: TRBJ1-6; abundance: .; d_gene: TRBD1; CDR3nt: TGTGCCAGCAGTTTTCGAGGGACAGGGAGAAATTCACCCCTCCACTTT; CDR3aa: CASSFRGTGRNSPLHF